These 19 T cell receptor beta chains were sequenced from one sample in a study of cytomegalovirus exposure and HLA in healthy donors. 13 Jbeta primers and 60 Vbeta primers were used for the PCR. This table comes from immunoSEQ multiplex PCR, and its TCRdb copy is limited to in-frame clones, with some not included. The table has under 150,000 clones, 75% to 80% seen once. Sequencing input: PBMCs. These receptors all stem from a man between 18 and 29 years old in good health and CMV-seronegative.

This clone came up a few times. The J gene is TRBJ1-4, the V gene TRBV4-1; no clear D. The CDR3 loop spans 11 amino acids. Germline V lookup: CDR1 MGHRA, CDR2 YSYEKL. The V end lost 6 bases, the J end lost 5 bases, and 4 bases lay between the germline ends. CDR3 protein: CASRTNEKLFF. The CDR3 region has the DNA TGCGCCAGCAGGACAAATGAAAAACTGTTTTTT.

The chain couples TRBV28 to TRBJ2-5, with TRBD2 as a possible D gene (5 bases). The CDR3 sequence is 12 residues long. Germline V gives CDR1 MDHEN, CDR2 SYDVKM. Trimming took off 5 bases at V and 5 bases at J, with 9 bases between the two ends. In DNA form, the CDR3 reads TGTGCCAGCAGTATTCGGAGGGAGACCCAGTACTTC. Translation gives CASSIRRETQYF.

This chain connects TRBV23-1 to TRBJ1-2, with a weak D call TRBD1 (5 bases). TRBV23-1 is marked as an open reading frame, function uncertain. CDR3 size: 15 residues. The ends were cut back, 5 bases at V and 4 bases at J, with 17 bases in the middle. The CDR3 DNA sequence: TGCGCCAGCAGTTACCCATCGACAGATCTCTATGGCTACACCTTC. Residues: CASSYPSTDLYGYTF.

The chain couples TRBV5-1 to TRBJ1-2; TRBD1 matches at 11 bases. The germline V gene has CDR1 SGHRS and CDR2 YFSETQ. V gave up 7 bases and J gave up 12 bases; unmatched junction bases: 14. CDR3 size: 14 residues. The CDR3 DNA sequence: TGCGCCAGCTCTTCTGAGGGACAGGGGGTTCGGAACACCTTC. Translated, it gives CASSSEGQGVRNTF.

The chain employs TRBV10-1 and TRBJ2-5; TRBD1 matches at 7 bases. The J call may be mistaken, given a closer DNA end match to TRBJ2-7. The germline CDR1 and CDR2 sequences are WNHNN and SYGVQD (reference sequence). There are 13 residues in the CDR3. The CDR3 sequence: CASSLGTDYEQYF. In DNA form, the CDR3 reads TGCGCCAGCAGCCTCGGGACAGACTACGAGCAGTACTTC.

The CDR3, as DNA: TGTGCCAGCAGCGGTTTGGGGGGTGGCCAAGAGACCCAGTACTTC. Amino acid sequence: CASSGLGGGQETQYF. The rearrangement links TRBV7-6 to TRBJ2-5, with a tentative D call TRBD2 (6 bases). Germline CDR1 and CDR2: SGHVS and FNYEAQ. The CDR3 contains 15 residues. V was pared by 5 bases and J by 1 base, with 14 bases between.

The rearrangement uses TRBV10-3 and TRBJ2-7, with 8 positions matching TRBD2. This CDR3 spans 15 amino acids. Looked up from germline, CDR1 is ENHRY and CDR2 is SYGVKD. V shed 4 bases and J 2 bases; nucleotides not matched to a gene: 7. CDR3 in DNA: TGTGCCATCAGTGTCGGTAGCGGGGAGACCTACGAGCAGTACTTC. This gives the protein CAISVGSGETYEQYF.

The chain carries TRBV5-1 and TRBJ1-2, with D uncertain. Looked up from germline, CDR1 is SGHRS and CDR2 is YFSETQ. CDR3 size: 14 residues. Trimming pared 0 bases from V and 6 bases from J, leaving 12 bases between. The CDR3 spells CASSLGTGKDGYTF. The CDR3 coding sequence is TGCGCCAGCAGCTTGGGGACGGGGAAGGATGGCTACACCTTC.

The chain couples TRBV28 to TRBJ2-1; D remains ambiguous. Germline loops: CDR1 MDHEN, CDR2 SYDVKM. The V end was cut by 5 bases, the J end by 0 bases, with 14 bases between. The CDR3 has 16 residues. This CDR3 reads CASSILVGGSYNEQFF. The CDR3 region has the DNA TGTGCCAGCAGTATTCTAGTAGGTGGCTCCTACAATGAGCAGTTCTTC. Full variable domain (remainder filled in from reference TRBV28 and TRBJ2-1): DVKVTQSSRYLVKRTGEKVFLECVQDMDHENMFWYRQDPGLGLRLIYFSYDVKMKEKGDIPEGYSVSREKKERFSLILESASTNQTSMYLCASSILVGGSYNEQFFGPGTRLTVL.

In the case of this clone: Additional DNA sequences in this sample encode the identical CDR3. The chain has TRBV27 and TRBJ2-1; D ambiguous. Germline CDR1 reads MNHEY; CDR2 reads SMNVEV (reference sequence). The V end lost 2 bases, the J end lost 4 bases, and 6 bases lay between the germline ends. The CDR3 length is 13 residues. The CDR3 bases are TGTGCCAGCAGTTTAGGGCAGTACAATGAGCAGTTCTTC. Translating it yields CASSLGQYNEQFF.

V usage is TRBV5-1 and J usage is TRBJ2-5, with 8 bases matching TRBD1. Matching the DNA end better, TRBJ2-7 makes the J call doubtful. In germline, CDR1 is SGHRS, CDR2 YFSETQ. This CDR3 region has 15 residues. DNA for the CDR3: TGCGCCAGCAGCTTTGGGAGGCAGGGGGCTTACGAGCAGTACTTC. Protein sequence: CASSFGRQGAYEQYF.

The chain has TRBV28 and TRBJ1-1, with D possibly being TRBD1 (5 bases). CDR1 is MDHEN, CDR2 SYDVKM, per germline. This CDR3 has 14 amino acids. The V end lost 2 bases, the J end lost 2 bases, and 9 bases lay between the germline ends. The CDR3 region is CASSLTGGNTEAFF. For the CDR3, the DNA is TGTGCCAGCAGTTTAACCGGGGGTAACACTGAAGCTTTCTTT.

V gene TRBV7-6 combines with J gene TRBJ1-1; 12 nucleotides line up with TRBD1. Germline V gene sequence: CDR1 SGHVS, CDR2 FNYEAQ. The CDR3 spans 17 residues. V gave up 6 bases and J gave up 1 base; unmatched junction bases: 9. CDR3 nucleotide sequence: TGTGCCAGCAGTACCGGGACAGGGGGCGATAGGAACACTGAAGCTTTCTTT. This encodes CASSTGTGGDRNTEAFF. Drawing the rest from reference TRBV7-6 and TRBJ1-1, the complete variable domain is GAGVSQSPRYKVTKRGQDVALRCDPISGHVSLYWYRQALGQGPEFLTYFNYEAQQDKSGLPNDRFSAERPEGSISTLTIQRTEQRDSAMYRCASSTGTGGDRNTEAFFGQGTRLTVV.

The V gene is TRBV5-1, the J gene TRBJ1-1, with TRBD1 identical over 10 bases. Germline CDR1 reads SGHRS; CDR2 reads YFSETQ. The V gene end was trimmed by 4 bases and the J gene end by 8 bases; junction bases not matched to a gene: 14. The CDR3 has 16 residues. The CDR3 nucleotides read TGCGCCAGCAGCCCTGGGACAGGGGCCGCCCCGGGAGAAGCTTTCTTT. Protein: CASSPGTGAAPGEAFF.

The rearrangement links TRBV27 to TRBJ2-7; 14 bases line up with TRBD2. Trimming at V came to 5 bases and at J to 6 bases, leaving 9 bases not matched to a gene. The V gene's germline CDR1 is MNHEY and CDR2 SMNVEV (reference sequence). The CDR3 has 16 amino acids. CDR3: CASSKGLAGVVVEQYF. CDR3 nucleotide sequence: TGTGCCAGCAGTAAGGGACTAGCGGGAGTTGTAGTCGAGCAGTACTTC.

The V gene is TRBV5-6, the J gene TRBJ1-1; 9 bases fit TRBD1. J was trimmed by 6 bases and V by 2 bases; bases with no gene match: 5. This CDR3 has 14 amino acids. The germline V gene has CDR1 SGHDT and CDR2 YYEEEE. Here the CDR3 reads CASSFRDRVAEAFF. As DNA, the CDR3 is TGTGCCAGCAGCTTTAGGGACAGGGTCGCTGAAGCTTTCTTT.

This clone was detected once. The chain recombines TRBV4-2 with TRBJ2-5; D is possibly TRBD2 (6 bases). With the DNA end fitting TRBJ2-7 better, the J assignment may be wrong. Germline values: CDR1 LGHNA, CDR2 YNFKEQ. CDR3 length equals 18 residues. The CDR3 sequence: CASSQFRRGLSGSYEQYF. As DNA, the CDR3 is TGTGCCAGCAGCCAATTCCGGCGAGGTCTGAGCGGGTCCTACGAGCAGTACTTC.

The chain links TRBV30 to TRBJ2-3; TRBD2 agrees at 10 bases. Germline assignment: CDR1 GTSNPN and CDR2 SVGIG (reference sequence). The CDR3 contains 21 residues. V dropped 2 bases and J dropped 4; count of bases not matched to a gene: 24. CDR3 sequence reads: CAWSFPYGVSGGTGLADTQYF. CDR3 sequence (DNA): TGTGCCTGGAGTTTCCCGTACGGTGTTAGCGGGGGGACTGGGCTCGCAGATACGCAGTATTTT.

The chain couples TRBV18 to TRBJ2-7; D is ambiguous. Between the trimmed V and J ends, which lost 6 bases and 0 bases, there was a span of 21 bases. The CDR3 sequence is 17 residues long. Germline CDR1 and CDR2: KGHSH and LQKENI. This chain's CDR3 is CASSPSRLSSSSYEQYF. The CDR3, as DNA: TGTGCCAGCTCCCCCAGCAGGCTCAGTTCCAGCTCCTACGAGCAGTACTTC.